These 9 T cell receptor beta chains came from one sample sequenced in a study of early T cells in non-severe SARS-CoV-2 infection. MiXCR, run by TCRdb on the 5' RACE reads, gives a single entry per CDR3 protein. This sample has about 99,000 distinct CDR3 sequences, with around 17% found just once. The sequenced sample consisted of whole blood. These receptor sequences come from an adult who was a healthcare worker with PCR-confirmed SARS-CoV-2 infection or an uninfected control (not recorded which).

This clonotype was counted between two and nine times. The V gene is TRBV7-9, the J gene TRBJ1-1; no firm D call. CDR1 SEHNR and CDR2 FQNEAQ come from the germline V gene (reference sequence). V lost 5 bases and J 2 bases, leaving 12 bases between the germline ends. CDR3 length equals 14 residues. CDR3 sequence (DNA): TGTGCCAGCAGCGGTAAAGCCGGCAACACTGAAGCTTTCTTT. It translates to CASSGKAGNTEAFF.

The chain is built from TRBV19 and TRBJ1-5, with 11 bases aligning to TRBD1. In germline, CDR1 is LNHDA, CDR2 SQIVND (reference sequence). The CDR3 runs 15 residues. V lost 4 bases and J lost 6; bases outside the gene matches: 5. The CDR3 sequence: CASSTDRGRGQPQHF. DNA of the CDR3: TGTGCCAGTAGTACGGACAGGGGGCGCGGTCAGCCCCAGCATTTT.

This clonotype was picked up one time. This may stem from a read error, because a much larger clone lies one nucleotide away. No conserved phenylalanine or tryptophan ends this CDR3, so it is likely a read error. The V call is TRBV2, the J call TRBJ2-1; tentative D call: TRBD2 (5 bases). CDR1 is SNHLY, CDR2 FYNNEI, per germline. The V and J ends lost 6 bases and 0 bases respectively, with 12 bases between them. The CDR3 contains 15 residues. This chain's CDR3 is CASRPDRDSYNEQFS. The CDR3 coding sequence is TGTGCCAGCAGGCCAGACCGGGACTCCTACAATGAGCAGTTCTCC.

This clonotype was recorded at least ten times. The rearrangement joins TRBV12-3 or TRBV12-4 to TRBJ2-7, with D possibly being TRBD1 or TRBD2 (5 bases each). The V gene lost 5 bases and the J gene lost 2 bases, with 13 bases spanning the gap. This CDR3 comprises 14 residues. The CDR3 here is CASSLSEGPYEQYF. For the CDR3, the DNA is TGTGCCAGCAGTCTGTCCGAGGGACCCTACGAGCAGTACTTC.

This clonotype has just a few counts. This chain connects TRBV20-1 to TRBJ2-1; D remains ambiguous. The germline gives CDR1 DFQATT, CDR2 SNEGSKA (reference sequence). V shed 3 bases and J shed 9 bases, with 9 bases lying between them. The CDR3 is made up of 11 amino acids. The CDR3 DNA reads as TGCAGTGCTAGTAGGTCCCGTGAGCAGTTCTTC. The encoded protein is CSASRSREQFF.

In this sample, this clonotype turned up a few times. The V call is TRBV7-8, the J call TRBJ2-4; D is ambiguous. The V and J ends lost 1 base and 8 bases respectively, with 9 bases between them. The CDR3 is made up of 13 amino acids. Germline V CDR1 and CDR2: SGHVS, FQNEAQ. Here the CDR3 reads CASSLVGLDIQYF. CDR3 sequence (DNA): TGTGCCAGCAGCTTAGTAGGTTTGGACATTCAGTACTTC.

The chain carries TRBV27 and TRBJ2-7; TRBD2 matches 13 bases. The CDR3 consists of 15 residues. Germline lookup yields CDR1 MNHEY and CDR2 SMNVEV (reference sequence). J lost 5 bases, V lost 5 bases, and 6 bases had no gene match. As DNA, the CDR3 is TGTGCCAGCAGTATGAGGACTAGCGGGAGAAACGAGCAGTACTTC. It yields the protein CASSMRTSGRNEQYF.

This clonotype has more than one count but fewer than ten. In nucleotides, the CDR3 is TGCAGCGCCCCGACGATGACAGGGTTCTCCTACAATGAGCAGTTCTTC. Amino acids: CSAPTMTGFSYNEQFF. The chain recombines TRBV29-1 with TRBJ2-1; 7 bases fit TRBD1. Germline CDR1 reads SQVTM; CDR2 reads ANQGSEA. The junction had 12 bases not matched to a gene; V was cut back by 7 bases and J by 0 bases. The length of the CDR3 is 16 residues.

The DNA for the CDR3 is TGTGCCAGCAGCCCCCGTGTTCCGGCTAGCGGCTACGAGCAGTACTTC. Its protein is CASSPRVPASGYEQYF. The chain employs TRBV7-2 and TRBJ2-7; 7 positions agree with TRBD2. The germline CDR1 and CDR2 sequences are SGHTA and FQGNSA. The J segment lost 3 bases and the V segment lost 5 bases, leaving 13 bases of the junction unmatched. The CDR3 extends over 16 amino acids.